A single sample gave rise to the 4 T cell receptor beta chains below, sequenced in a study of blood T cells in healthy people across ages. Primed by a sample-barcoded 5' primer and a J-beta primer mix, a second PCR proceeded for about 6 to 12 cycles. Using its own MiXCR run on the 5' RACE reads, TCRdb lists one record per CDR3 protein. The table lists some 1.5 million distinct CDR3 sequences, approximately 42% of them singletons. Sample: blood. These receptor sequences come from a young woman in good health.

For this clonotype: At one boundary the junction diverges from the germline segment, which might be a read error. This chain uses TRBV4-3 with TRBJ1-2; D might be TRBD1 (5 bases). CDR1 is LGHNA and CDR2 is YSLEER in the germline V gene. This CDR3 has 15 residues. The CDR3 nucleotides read TGCGCCAACAGCCAAGGAGAAAGGGGAGGCTATGGCTACACCTTC. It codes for CANSQGERGGYGYTF.

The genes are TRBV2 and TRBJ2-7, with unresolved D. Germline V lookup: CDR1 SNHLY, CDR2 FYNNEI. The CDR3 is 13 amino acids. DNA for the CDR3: TGTGGCTTCTTGGAGACACGCCTTGGAGAGCAGTACTTC. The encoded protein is CGFLETRLGEQYF.

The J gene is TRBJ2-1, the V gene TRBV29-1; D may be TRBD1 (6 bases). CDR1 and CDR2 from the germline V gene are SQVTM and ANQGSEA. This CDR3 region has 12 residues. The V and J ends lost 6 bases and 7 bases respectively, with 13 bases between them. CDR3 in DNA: TGCAGCGTACCCACAGGGTGGAATGAGCAGTTCTTC. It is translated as CSVPTGWNEQFF.

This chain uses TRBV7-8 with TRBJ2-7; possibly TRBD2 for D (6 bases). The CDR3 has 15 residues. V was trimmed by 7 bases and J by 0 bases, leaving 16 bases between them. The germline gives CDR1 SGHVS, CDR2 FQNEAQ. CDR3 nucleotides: TGTGCCAGCAAGCCTAGGCGGGACCTCTCCTACGAGCAGTACTTC. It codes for CASKPRRDLSYEQYF.